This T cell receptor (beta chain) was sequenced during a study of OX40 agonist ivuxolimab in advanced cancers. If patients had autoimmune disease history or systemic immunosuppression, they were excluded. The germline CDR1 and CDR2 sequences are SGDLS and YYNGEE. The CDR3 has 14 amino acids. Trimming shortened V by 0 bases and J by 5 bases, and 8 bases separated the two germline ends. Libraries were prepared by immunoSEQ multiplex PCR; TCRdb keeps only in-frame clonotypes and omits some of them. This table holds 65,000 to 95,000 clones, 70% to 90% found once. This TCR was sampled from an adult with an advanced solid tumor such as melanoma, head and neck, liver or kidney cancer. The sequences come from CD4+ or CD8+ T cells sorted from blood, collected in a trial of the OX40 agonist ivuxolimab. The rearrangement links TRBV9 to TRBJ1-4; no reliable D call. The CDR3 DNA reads TGTGCCAGCAGCGTAGCGACCGGAAATGAAAAACTGTTTTTT. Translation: CASSVATGNEKLFF.